Below, 14 T cell receptor beta chains from the same sample are listed, as sequenced in a study of blood T cells in healthy people across ages. A second PCR, run for roughly 7 to 11 cycles, used a sample-barcoded 5' primer plus a J-beta primer mix. Each CDR3 protein gets one entry after TCRdb re-called the 5' RACE reads with MiXCR. The sample includes 890,000 or so distinct CDR3 sequences, 55% to 65% of them seen just once. The sequenced material came from blood. The receptors stem from a man aged 30 to 39 in good health.

The V and J genes are TRBV6-1 and TRBJ1-1; TRBD1 matches 10 bases. J lost 0 bases, V lost 5 bases, and 3 bases had no gene match. The CDR3 has 15 amino acids. In germline, CDR1 is MNHNS, CDR2 SASEGT. The CDR3 DNA reads TGTGCCAGCAGTAGACAGGGGGCGCTGAACACTGAAGCTTTCTTT. It specifies CASSRQGALNTEAFF.

The chain links TRBV28 to TRBJ2-4; 7 nucleotides agree with TRBD2. With 2 bases clipped from V and 9 bases from J, the junction kept 7 bases outside the gene matches. The CDR3 runs to 14 residues. Germline V CDR1 and CDR2: MDHEN, SYDVKM. As DNA, the CDR3 is TGTGCCAGCAGTTTAGGGGGGGGGTTGGGCATTCAGTACTTC. Protein sequence: CASSLGGGLGIQYF.

This clonotype appeared a few times. The V call is TRBV4-3, the J call TRBJ2-7; either TRBD1 or TRBD2 may fit D (5 bases each). The germline V gene has CDR1 LGHNA and CDR2 YSLEER. This CDR3 has 13 residues. Trimming shortened V by 4 bases and J by 3 bases, and 10 bases separated the two germline ends. DNA for the CDR3: TGCGCCAGCAGCCCGGGACCCTACTACGAGCAGTACTTC. Translated: CASSPGPYYEQYF.

The V call is TRBV29-1, the J call TRBJ2-7, with TRBD1 matching over 9 bases. Germline V CDR1 and CDR2: SQVTM, ANQGSEA. Losses at the gene ends were 6 bases for V and 6 bases for J; bases not matched to a gene: 9. The CDR3 consists of 13 residues. The DNA of the CDR3 is TGCAGCGTAACCGGGACAGGGAGATCCGAGCAGTACTTC. This translates into CSVTGTGRSEQYF.

The chain links TRBV5-1 to TRBJ2-3; the D is unclear. This CDR3 region has 16 residues. Germline loops: CDR1 SGHRS, CDR2 YFSETQ. V was clipped by 0 bases and J by 0 bases, with 11 bases between them. DNA of the CDR3: TGCGCCAGCAGCTTGGTACCAGACCCTAGCACAGATACGCAGTATTTT. Protein product: CASSLVPDPSTDTQYF. The variable domain in full, with the rest retrieved from reference TRBV5-1 and TRBJ2-3, is KAGVTQTPRYLIKTRGQQVTLSCSPISGHRSVSWYQQTPGQGLQFLFEYFSETQRNKGNFPGRFSGRQFSNSRSEMNVSTLELGDSALYLCASSLVPDPSTDTQYFGPGTRLTVL.

This chain uses TRBV20-1 with TRBJ2-3; D gene uncertain. The V and J ends lost 1 base and 2 bases respectively, with 7 bases between them. Germline V gives CDR1 DFQATT, CDR2 SNEGSKA (reference sequence). The CDR3 is 13 residues long. This chain's CDR3 is CSARGEVTDTQYF. DNA of the CDR3: TGCAGTGCTAGAGGGGAAGTCACAGATACGCAGTATTTT.

The rearrangement joins TRBV6-2 or TRBV6-3 to TRBJ2-1; D remains unclear. Trimming cost V 0 bases and J 0 bases, with 6 bases left between them. The germline V gene has CDR1 MNHEY and CDR2 SVGEGT. This CDR3 is 15 amino acids long. This chain's CDR3 is CASSYSIPSYNEQFF. As DNA, the CDR3 is TGTGCCAGCAGTTACTCGATTCCCTCCTACAATGAGCAGTTCTTC.

The rearrangement joins TRBV30 to TRBJ1-1, with D unclear. There are 13 residues in the CDR3. The germline V and J ends were trimmed by 4 bases and 3 bases, with 12 bases remaining between them. Germline V lookup: CDR1 GTSNPN, CDR2 SVGIG (reference sequence). CDR3 in amino acids: CAWTREEDTEAFF. CDR3 DNA sequence: TGTGCCTGGACCCGGGAGGAAGACACTGAAGCTTTCTTT.

This clonotype was observed a handful of times. This chain connects TRBV27 to TRBJ1-6, with D possibly being TRBD1 (5 bases). Germline CDR1 and CDR2: MNHEY and SMNVEV (reference sequence). Trimming removed 5 bases from V and 8 bases from J, with 10 bases in between. The CDR3 extends over 13 amino acids. The CDR3, as DNA: TGTGCCAGCAGTGGGCAGGGAGATTCACCCCTCCACTTT. Translated: CASSGQGDSPLHF.

This clonotype was seen only a few times. The J gene is TRBJ1-6, the V gene TRBV15; TRBD1 is a possible D gene (6 bases). V lost 5 bases, J lost 3 bases, and 11 bases lay in between. The CDR3 is made up of 15 amino acids. Germline V CDR1 and CDR2: LNHNV, YYDKDF (reference sequence). This chain's CDR3 is CATSPGQLYNSPLHF. The CDR3 DNA follows: TGTGCCACCAGCCCGGGACAACTCTATAATTCACCCCTCCACTTT.

The chain joins TRBV7-8 to TRBJ1-4; 12 bases are a match to TRBD1. Looked up from germline, CDR1 is SGHVS and CDR2 is FQNEAQ. This CDR3 has 17 residues. Germline trimming cut 0 bases from V and 6 bases from J; bases unmatched to any gene: 5. CDR3 coding DNA: TGTGCCAGCAGCTTAGCCTTGGGACAGGGGGCTTATGAAAAACTGTTTTTT. Translation: CASSLALGQGAYEKLFF.

The rearrangement uses TRBV10-3 and TRBJ2-7; TRBD1 agrees at 7 bases. The end of the DNA fits TRBJ2-5 better, so the J call may be wrong. CDR3 size: 15 residues. Looked up from germline, CDR1 is ENHRY and CDR2 is SYGVKD. CDR3: CAISESGRGRETQYF. In nucleotides, the CDR3 is TGTGCCATCAGTGAGTCGGGTAGGGGGCGAGAGACCCAGTACTTC.

The V gene is TRBV6-1, the J gene TRBJ2-1; 7 positions match TRBD2. J was trimmed by 0 bases and V by 2 bases; bases with no gene match: 4. CDR1 MNHNS and CDR2 SASEGT come from the germline V gene. The CDR3 has 16 amino acids. In DNA form, the CDR3 reads TGTGCCAGCAGTGAATTGGGGGGGGGCTCCTACAATGAGCAGTTCTTC. Its translation: CASSELGGGSYNEQFF.

This clonotype was seen a few times. The chain is built from TRBV20-1 and TRBJ2-7, with D uncertain. The end of the DNA is better explained by TRBJ2-5, so the J call may be wrong. The germline CDR1 and CDR2 sequences are DFQATT and SNEGSKA (reference sequence). The length of the CDR3 is 13 residues. The DNA of the CDR3 is TGCAGCCTAGAAGTTGGGGATGGTGGGACCCAGTACTTC. Amino acids: CSLEVGDGGTQYF.